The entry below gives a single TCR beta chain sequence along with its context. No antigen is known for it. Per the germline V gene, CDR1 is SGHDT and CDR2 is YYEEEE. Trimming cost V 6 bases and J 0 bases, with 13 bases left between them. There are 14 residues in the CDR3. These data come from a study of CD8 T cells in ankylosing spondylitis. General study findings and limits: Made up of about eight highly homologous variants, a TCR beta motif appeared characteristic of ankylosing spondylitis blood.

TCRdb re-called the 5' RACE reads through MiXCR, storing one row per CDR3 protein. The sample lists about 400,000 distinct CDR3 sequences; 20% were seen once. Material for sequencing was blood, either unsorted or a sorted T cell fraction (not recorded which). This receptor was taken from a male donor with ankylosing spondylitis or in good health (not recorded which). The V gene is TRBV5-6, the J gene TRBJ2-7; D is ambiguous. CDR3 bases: TGTGCCAGCACCCCCAGGACCGCCTCCTACGAGCAGTACTTC. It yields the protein CASTPRTASYEQYF.